Listed below are T cell receptor beta chains from one sample, sequenced in a study of CD8+CD57+ T cells in acquired aplastic anemia. TCRdb recomputed calls from the reads with MiXCR, one row per CDR3 protein. The sample carries 65,000 or so distinct CDR3 sequences, about 50% recorded once. The sample was sorted CD4+, CD8+, or CD8+CD57+ T cells (not recorded which) from PBMCs. These TCRs come from a human donor in good health, serving as a control. Each CDR3 is given with its conserved first and last residue. D genes are given only for firm matches.

CDR3 length: 16
V gene: TRBV5-1
D gene: TRBD2
CDR3 protein: CASSWGLAGWLETQYF

CDR3 length: 16
V gene: TRBV29-1
D gene: TRBD2
CDR3 protein: CSAGQGLAGGGNIQYF

CDR3 length: 15
V gene: TRBV7-8
D gene: NA
CDR3 protein: CASSASGGRGETQYF

CDR3 length: 12
V gene: TRBV3-1
D gene: NA
CDR3 protein: CASSRPYTGAFF

CDR3 length: 14
V gene: TRBV20-1
D gene: TRBD1
CDR3 protein: CSARPTGGNYEQYF

CDR3 length: 12
V gene: TRBV29-1
D gene: NA
CDR3 protein: CSGSQGTGELFF

CDR3 length: 13
V gene: TRBV5-6
D gene: NA
CDR3 protein: CASRYGSTDTQYF

CDR3 length: 13
V gene: TRBV10-3
D gene: TRBD1
CDR3 protein: CAITGQVNSPLHF

CDR3 length: 14
V gene: TRBV10-3
D gene: NA
CDR3 protein: CAISESVGRMEQYF

CDR3 length: 13
V gene: TRBV12-3/TRBV12-4
D gene: NA
CDR3 protein: CASSLRTGTEAFF

CDR3 length: 12
V gene: TRBV20-1
D gene: NA
CDR3 protein: CSAPRGNTEAFF

CDR3 length: 14
V gene: TRBV5-1
D gene: TRBD2
CDR3 protein: CASPSSGRRYEQYF

CDR3 length: 17
V gene: TRBV24-1
D gene: NA
CDR3 protein: CATSVEGGQVGYNEQFF

CDR3 length: 17
V gene: TRBV15
D gene: NA
CDR3 protein: CATSRGQRPSGTGELFF

CDR3 length: 14
V gene: TRBV18
D gene: TRBD1
CDR3 protein: CASSSRGLSYEQYF

CDR3 length: 15
V gene: TRBV6-5
D gene: NA
CDR3 protein: CASRTGTPSTDTQYF

CDR3 length: 13
V gene: TRBV7-8
D gene: NA
CDR3 protein: CASSLEADRGYTF

CDR3 length: 15
V gene: TRBV19
D gene: NA
CDR3 protein: CASSWAGGRTYEQYF

CDR3 length: 17
V gene: TRBV7-9
D gene: NA
CDR3 protein: CASSPTAARINTGELFF

CDR3 length: 12
V gene: TRBV19
D gene: NA
CDR3 protein: CASTLGVGGYTF

CDR3 length: 15
V gene: TRBV27
D gene: TRBD2
CDR3 protein: CASRGLAGGPGTQYF

CDR3 length: 12
V gene: TRBV10-3
D gene: NA
CDR3 protein: CAIREGADTQYF

CDR3 length: 13
V gene: TRBV28
D gene: NA
CDR3 protein: CASSFSAGIFGFF

CDR3 length: 15
V gene: TRBV18
D gene: NA
CDR3 protein: CASSPQGLKSETQYF

CDR3 length: 14
V gene: TRBV12-3/TRBV12-4
D gene: NA
CDR3 protein: CASSWAVRDTEAFF

CDR3 length: 17
V gene: TRBV15
D gene: TRBD1
CDR3 protein: CATSREGRAGGTYEQYF

CDR3 length: 14
V gene: TRBV18
D gene: NA
CDR3 protein: CASLTGLSTDTQYF

CDR3 length: 13
V gene: TRBV2
D gene: NA
CDR3 protein: CASEGSYNSPLHF

CDR3 length: 16
V gene: TRBV5-1
D gene: NA
CDR3 protein: CASSLAEEGFTDTQYF

CDR3 length: 15
V gene: TRBV19
D gene: NA
CDR3 protein: CASQGIGAGNQPQHF

CDR3 length: 12
V gene: TRBV9
D gene: NA
CDR3 protein: CASSVGQETQYF